This note documents a single T cell receptor (beta chain) sequence. This sample is part of a study of blood T cell repertoires in COVID-19. Data came from immunoSEQ multiplex PCR; TCRdb stores just in-frame clones and leaves some out. The profile shows over 250,000 clones, roughly 90% of them singletons. The receptor's source is a man in his forties who had recovered from COVID-19. Sequences were obtained from PBMCs or T cells enriched from blood (not recorded which).

The CDR3 nucleotides read TGTGCCAGCAGCCCACACACAGGGGGCGGCTATGGCTACACCTTC. It yields the protein CASSPHTGGGYGYTF. This chain uses TRBV9 with TRBJ1-2, with 9 bases that match TRBD1. The germline V gene has CDR1 SGDLS and CDR2 YYNGEE. Trimming at V came to 4 bases and at J to 4 bases, leaving 8 bases not matched to a gene. The CDR3 is 15 residues long.